Each of the 9 T cell receptor beta chains below was sequenced from the same sample in a study of cytomegalovirus exposure and HLA in healthy donors. PCR primers comprised 60 Vbeta and 13 Jbeta primers. Generated by immunoSEQ multiplex PCR, the TCRdb table keeps only in-frame clones and is missing some. The data hold some 85,000 clones, with approximately 71% observed a single time. Material for sequencing was PBMCs. The receptors come from a young man in good health and CMV-seronegative.

This clone was seen a single time. The chain links TRBV28 to TRBJ2-3; no definite D call. The CDR3 totals 16 residues. CDR1 and CDR2 (germline): MDHEN, SYDVKM. V lost 1 base to trimming and J lost 0 bases, with 11 bases between them. The CDR3 DNA reads as TGTGCCAGCAGTTTATTTGCGGTCACTAGCACAGATACGCAGTATTTT. Its protein is CASSLFAVTSTDTQYF.

The gene calls are TRBV9 and TRBJ1-1, with 10 positions matching TRBD1. The CDR3 runs 15 residues. Germline CDR1 is SGDLS and CDR2 is YYNGEE. Germline trimming cut 4 bases from V and 1 base from J; bases unmatched to any gene: 4. The DNA for the CDR3 is TGTGCCAGCAGCAAGACAGGGGGCCCGAACACTGAAGCTTTCTTT. It codes for CASSKTGGPNTEAFF.

The chain is built from TRBV9 and TRBJ1-3; D is uncertain. This CDR3 spans 12 amino acids. Trimming stripped 6 bases from V and 1 base from J, with 5 bases between. Per germline, CDR1 SGDLS and CDR2 YYNGEE. CDR3 in DNA: TGTGCCAGCACCCGGTCTGGAAACACCATATATTTT. Encoded protein: CASTRSGNTIYF.

The chain couples TRBV6-1 to TRBJ2-5, with TRBD1 identical over 8 bases. CDR3 length: 15 residues. J was trimmed by 4 bases and V by 1 base; bases with no gene match: 5. In germline, CDR1 is MNHNS, CDR2 SASEGT. The CDR3 loop is CASSEGAGGAETQYF. CDR3 nucleotides: TGTGCCAGCAGTGAAGGTGCAGGGGGCGCAGAGACCCAGTACTTC.

The genes are TRBV5-1 and TRBJ1-2; 8 bases fit TRBD1. The germline CDR1 and CDR2 sequences are SGHRS and YFSETQ. With V trimmed by 4 bases and J by 7 bases, 9 bases remained unmatched. The CDR3 consists of 14 residues. The CDR3 sequence: CASSLESTGVGYTF. DNA for the CDR3: TGCGCCAGCAGCCTAGAATCGACAGGGGTTGGCTACACCTTC.

This chain connects TRBV7-2 to TRBJ2-4, with TRBD1 as a possible D gene (5 bases). Germline CDR1 is SGHTA and CDR2 is FQGNSA. Trimming took off 7 bases at V and 7 bases at J, with 17 bases between the two ends. CDR3 size: 14 residues. CDR3 in DNA: TGTGCCAGCACCATGGGGCACCTAAGCAACATTCAGTACTTC. Protein sequence: CASTMGHLSNIQYF.

This clone was picked up a small number of times. The V and J genes are TRBV7-2 and TRBJ1-4; tentative D call: TRBD1 (5 bases). The germline CDR1 and CDR2 sequences are SGHTA and FQGNSA. This CDR3 has 15 residues. The V end was cut by 1 base, the J end by 8 bases, with 14 bases between. In DNA form, the CDR3 reads TGTGCCAGCAGCTTAGGGGGGACCGCGGGAGAAAAACTGTTTTTT. Encoded protein: CASSLGGTAGEKLFF.

This clone was seen a handful of times. CDR3 DNA sequence: TGTGCCAGCAGCTTAGACCTTCGAAACACCATATATTTT. It yields the protein CASSLDLRNTIYF. The chain links TRBV11-2 to TRBJ1-3; no clear D. From germline, CDR1 is SGHAT and CDR2 FQNNGV. This CDR3 spans 13 amino acids. V lost 0 bases and J lost 5, with 5 bases in between.

This chain links TRBV5-4 with TRBJ1-1; tentatively, D is TRBD1 (5 bases). Germline V gives CDR1 SGHNT, CDR2 YYREEE (reference sequence). The V gene lost 4 bases and the J gene lost 4 bases, with 14 bases spanning the gap. CDR3 length: 14 residues. This CDR3 reads CASSTIGGLTEAFF. In DNA, the CDR3 is TGTGCCAGCAGCACAATCGGGGGACTCACTGAAGCTTTCTTT.